The 30 T cell receptor beta chains in this list originate from one sample, sequenced in a study of chemoradiotherapy in HPV16-positive cancers (dated by TCRdb to 2021 to 2024). The library came from the immunoSEQ multiplex PCR assay. In TCRdb, the immuneACCESS table is reduced to in-frame sequences with V and J assigned. These tables do not hold every clone; where another copy was compared, an unresolved V gene accounts for under half, and the others remain unexplained. This sample lists about 68,000 clones; 88% were detected once. Under 4.5% of the sample goes to the ten largest clones. The sample was blood, taken from a patient who underwent chemoradiotherapy. The receptors were gathered from a human donor with HPV-associated anogenital cancer.

This clone was detected once. The rearrangement joins TRBV11-2 to TRBJ1-2; D gene unclear. Germline CDR1 SGHAT, CDR2 FQNNGV. With 7 bases removed from V and 8 bases from J, the gap between germline ends came to 17 bases. The CDR3 is 13 amino acids. The CDR3, as DNA: TGTGCCAGCAACCCCTTACCAACGGAGGGCTACACCTTC. It translates to CASNPLPTEGYTF.

The rearrangement uses TRBV7-3 and TRBJ1-1; 9 bases fit TRBD1. With V trimmed by 0 bases and J by 1 base, 3 bases remained unmatched. This CDR3 is built from 16 residues. Looked up from germline, CDR1 is SGHTA and CDR2 is FQGTGA. The CDR3 region is CASSLTPGQGNTEAFF. The CDR3, as DNA: TGTGCCAGCAGCTTAACCCCGGGACAGGGGAACACTGAAGCTTTCTTT.

The J gene is TRBJ2-7, the V gene TRBV28; 10 positions agree with TRBD1. Trimming took 5 bases from V and 6 from J; bases not matched to a gene: 10. CDR1 and CDR2 (germline): MDHEN, SYDVKM. The CDR3 covers 15 residues. The CDR3 nucleotides are TGTGCCAGCAGTACGGGACAGGGGAATGTTCGCGAGCAGTACTTC. This codes for CASSTGQGNVREQYF.

The chain couples TRBV5-1 to TRBJ2-1, with TRBD1 matching 7 bases. The germline V gene encodes CDR1 SGHRS and CDR2 YFSETQ. The CDR3 has 14 residues. V dropped 3 bases and J dropped 3; count of bases not matched to a gene: 3. CDR3 in DNA: TGCGCCAGCAGCTGGACAGGTAACTACAATGAGCAGTTCTTC. Its protein product is CASSWTGNYNEQFF.

The V gene is TRBV15, the J gene TRBJ1-3, with 8 bases lining up with TRBD1. Germline V CDR1 and CDR2: LNHNV, YYDKDF (reference sequence). The CDR3 is made up of 17 amino acids. Trimming at V came to 6 bases and at J to 0 bases, leaving 10 bases not matched to a gene. The CDR3 loop reads CATREGDRSYSGNTIYF. CDR3 DNA sequence: TGTGCCACCAGGGAGGGGGACAGGAGCTACTCTGGAAACACCATATATTTT. The variable domain in full, with the rest retrieved from reference TRBV15 and TRBJ1-3, is DAMVIQNPRYQVTQFGKPVTLSCSQTLNHNVMYWYQQKSSQAPKLLFHYYDKDFNNEADTPDNFQSRRPNTSFCFLDIRSPGLGDTAMYLCATREGDRSYSGNTIYFGEGSWLTVV.

This clone appeared a single time. This chain connects TRBV28 to TRBJ2-7; 9 bases agree with TRBD2. The CDR3 is 14 residues long. Losses at the gene ends were 4 bases for V and 6 bases for J; bases not matched to a gene: 7. Germline values: CDR1 MDHEN, CDR2 SYDVKM. The CDR3 loop reads CASSSGLALSEQYF. The CDR3 coding sequence is TGTGCCAGCAGTTCGGGACTAGCCCTTTCCGAGCAGTACTTC.

The chain recombines TRBV27 with TRBJ2-1; maybe TRBD1 (6 bases). With 6 bases removed from V and 6 bases from J, the gap between germline ends came to 33 bases. Germline assignment: CDR1 MNHEY and CDR2 SMNVEV (reference sequence). This CDR3 contains 20 residues. As DNA, the CDR3 is TGTGCCAGCAGCCCCAGCAGTTCTTACGGGGTAAACGGACAGACCAATGAGCAGTTCTTC. Its protein product is CASSPSSSYGVNGQTNEQFF.

This sequence joins TRBV5-1 and TRBJ1-1; no clear D. This CDR3 region has 14 residues. V was clipped by 0 bases and J by 1 base, with 7 bases between them. Germline CDR1 SGHRS, CDR2 YFSETQ. The CDR3, as DNA: TGCGCCAGCAGCTTGGGGCAGCAGAACACTGAAGCTTTCTTT. This gives the protein CASSLGQQNTEAFF.

This sequence joins TRBV6-4 and TRBJ1-1; possibly TRBD1 for D (6 bases). The germline V and J ends were trimmed by 5 bases and 0 bases, with 7 bases remaining between them. Germline loops: CDR1 MRHNA, CDR2 SNTAGT. This CDR3 has 13 amino acids. CDR3 in DNA: TGTGCCAGCAGTCCAGGGGTGAACACTGAAGCTTTCTTT. It codes for CASSPGVNTEAFF.

The V call is TRBV7-2, the J call TRBJ1-4, with 8 bases identical to TRBD1. The CDR3 has 15 amino acids. CDR1 is SGHTA, CDR2 FQGNSA, per germline. The V and J ends lost 4 bases and 5 bases, in that order; junction bases with no gene match: 6. CDR3 DNA: TGTGCCAGCAGCTGGGGACAGGCCAGAAATGAAAAACTGTTTTTT. Its protein is CASSWGQARNEKLFF.

The CDR3 reads CASSRRTGDQPQHF. CDR3 in DNA: TGTGCCAGCAGTAGAAGGACAGGTGATCAGCCCCAGCATTTT. The rearrangement uses TRBV6-5 and TRBJ1-5; 7 bases line up with TRBD1. V dropped 5 bases and J dropped 5; count of bases not matched to a gene: 6. Germline V CDR1 and CDR2: MNHEY, SVGAGI. This CDR3 spans 14 amino acids.

The rearrangement links TRBV27 to TRBJ2-3; D remains ambiguous. The germline gives CDR1 MNHEY, CDR2 SMNVEV (reference sequence). The CDR3 covers 12 residues. Trimming left V 4 bases short and J 6 bases short, with 8 bases between. This CDR3 is CASSSTWDTQYF. The CDR3 region has the DNA TGTGCCAGCAGTTCCACCTGGGATACGCAGTATTTT.

The chain is built from TRBV5-1 and TRBJ2-1, with 7 nucleotides matching TRBD2. The CDR3 is made up of 13 amino acids. Trimming took 4 bases from V and 6 from J; bases not matched to a gene: 4. The germline V gene encodes CDR1 SGHRS and CDR2 YFSETQ. Written as DNA, the CDR3 is TGCGCCAGCAGCCACGGGGGGTCCAATGAGCAGTTCTTC. Translating gives CASSHGGSNEQFF.

The CDR3 here is CASSSPGRLMNTEAFF. The CDR3 coding sequence is TGTGCCAGCAGCTCCCCGGGACGACTCATGAACACTGAAGCTTTCTTT. The chain uses TRBV7-9 and TRBJ1-1; possibly TRBD1 for D (5 bases). V lost 4 bases and J 0 bases, leaving 15 bases between the germline ends. CDR3 size: 16 residues. Germline V gene sequence: CDR1 SEHNR, CDR2 FQNEAQ (reference sequence).

This chain connects TRBV2 to TRBJ2-7; D perhaps matches TRBD2 (6 bases). Germline CDR1 reads SNHLY; CDR2 reads FYNNEI. CDR3 length: 15 amino acids. V lost 7 bases to trimming and J lost 5 bases, with 21 bases between them. This CDR3 is CASTDGETSQHEQYF. The CDR3 DNA follows: TGTGCCAGCACCGACGGTGAGACTAGTCAACACGAGCAGTACTTC.

This chain joins TRBV27 and TRBJ2-5, with D perhaps TRBD1 or TRBD2 (5 bases each). Per germline, CDR1 MNHEY and CDR2 SMNVEV (reference sequence). The CDR3 contains 13 residues. The V and J ends lost 3 bases and 4 bases respectively, with 9 bases between them. The CDR3 DNA follows: TGTGCCAGCAGTTTCCAGGGAGCAGAGACCCAGTACTTC. It translates to CASSFQGAETQYF.

The CDR3 spells CASSLGVSGRAYEQYF. The CDR3 DNA is TGCGCCAGCAGCTTGGGGGTTAGCGGGAGAGCCTACGAGCAGTACTTC. The V and J genes are TRBV5-1 and TRBJ2-7, with 9 bases matching TRBD2. The CDR3 is made up of 16 amino acids. Per germline, CDR1 SGHRS and CDR2 YFSETQ. Trimming took 0 bases from V and 2 from J; bases not matched to a gene: 6.

The V call is TRBV28, the J call TRBJ1-2; 7 nucleotides line up with TRBD1. Germline V gene data show CDR1 as MDHEN and CDR2 as SYDVKM. Trimming took 3 bases from V and 4 from J; bases not matched to a gene: 8. This CDR3 is 15 amino acids long. In DNA form, the CDR3 reads TGTGCCAGCAGTTTCAGGGACAGTTTTTCCTATGGCTACACCTTC. Amino acid sequence: CASSFRDSFSYGYTF.

The rearrangement links TRBV11-2 to TRBJ2-7, with no clear D. Trimming removed 2 bases at V and 3 bases at J, with 20 bases between. The V gene's germline CDR1 is SGHAT and CDR2 FQNNGV. This CDR3 has 17 residues. The CDR3 sequence is CASSLLLISLKGYEQYF. The CDR3 DNA reads TGTGCCAGCAGCTTACTTTTAATCTCGTTGAAAGGCTACGAGCAGTACTTC.

The chain recombines TRBV11-1 with TRBJ2-7; no firm D call. The V gene's germline CDR1 is SGHAT and CDR2 FQDESV (reference sequence). Trimming removed 2 bases from V and 6 bases from J, with 8 bases in between. CDR3 size: 12 residues. The CDR3 spells CASSLQEFEQYF. The CDR3 DNA sequence: TGTGCCAGCAGCTTACAGGAGTTCGAGCAGTACTTC.

The CDR3 spells CASSRQGAGEKLFF. The CDR3 coding sequence is TGTGCCAGCAGCCGACAGGGGGCGGGTGAAAAACTGTTTTTT. The rearrangement links TRBV14 to TRBJ1-4, with TRBD1 identical over 10 bases. Trimming cost V 4 bases and J 7 bases; bases outside gene matches: 3. The length of the CDR3 is 14 residues. Germline loops: CDR1 SGHDN, CDR2 FVKESK. The full variable domain, with the rest looked up from reference TRBV14 and TRBJ1-4, is EAGVTQFPSHSVIEKGQTVTLRCDPISGHDNLYWYRRVMGKEIKFLLHFVKESKQDESGMPNNRFLAERTGGTYSTLKVQPAELEDSGVYFCASSRQGAGEKLFFGSGTQLSVL.

As to this clone: The junction does not match germline at one end; this may be a read error. At the DNA level, this CDR3 is encoded by other sequences in the same sample as well. The chain joins TRBV4-1 to TRBJ1-1; D is unclear. CDR1 and CDR2 (germline): MGHRA, YSYEKL. The CDR3 contains 14 residues. CDR3 sequence reads: CASRGETMNTEAFF. The CDR3 nucleotides read TGCGCCAGCAGGGGAGAGACGATGAACACTGAGGCTTTCTTT.

V and J are TRBV2 and TRBJ2-5; 9 positions agree with TRBD2. The CDR3 covers 14 residues. Germline trimming cut 6 bases from V and 5 bases from J; bases unmatched to any gene: 7. Germline V lookup: CDR1 SNHLY, CDR2 FYNNEI. CDR3 DNA: TGTGCCAGCAGAGTTAGCGGGAGTGGGGAGACCCAGTACTTC. It specifies CASRVSGSGETQYF. Full variable domain (outside the CDR3, taken from reference TRBV2 and TRBJ2-5): EPEVTQTPSHQVTQMGQEVILRCVPISNHLYFYWYRQILGQKVEFLVSFYNNEISEKSEIFDDQFSVERPDGSNFTLKIRSTKLEDSAMYFCASRVSGSGETQYFGPGTRLLVL.

The chain recombines TRBV6-6 with TRBJ1-2; D gene uncertain. With 6 bases removed from V and 8 bases from J, the gap between germline ends came to 10 bases. The CDR3 is 11 amino acids. Germline-derived CDR1 and CDR2 are MNHNY and SVGAGI (reference sequence). As DNA, the CDR3 is TGTGCCAGCAGCACCGGAGGGGGCTACACCTTC. It is translated as CASSTGGGYTF.

The rearrangement joins TRBV19 to TRBJ1-1; tentative D call: TRBD1 (5 bases). Germline V gene data show CDR1 as LNHDA and CDR2 as SQIVND (reference sequence). The CDR3 has 15 amino acids. V was shortened by 3 bases and J by 4 bases, with 15 bases between the two germline ends. The CDR3 protein is CASSISQTGGTEAFF. In nucleotides, the CDR3 is TGTGCCAGTAGTATTAGTCAAACTGGGGGCACTGAAGCTTTCTTT.

This chain links TRBV30 with TRBJ1-2; weak D call: TRBD1 (5 bases). CDR3 length: 12 amino acids. The V end was cut by 7 bases, the J end by 7 bases, with 16 bases between. The germline gives CDR1 GTSNPN, CDR2 SVGIG (reference sequence). For the CDR3, the DNA is TGTGCCTCCTATCCAGGGTTTTCTGGCTACACCTTC. As protein: CASYPGFSGYTF.

The chain uses TRBV7-9 and TRBJ1-1, with unresolved D. V was shortened by 1 base and J by 0 bases, with 15 bases between the two germline ends. CDR1 and CDR2 from the germline V gene are SEHNR and FQNEAQ (reference sequence). The CDR3 loop spans 17 amino acids. The CDR3 here is CASSLVPGFILNTEAFF. The CDR3 DNA is TGTGCCAGCAGCTTAGTACCGGGGTTTATTCTGAACACTGAAGCTTTCTTT.

In nucleotides, the CDR3 is TGTGCCAGAAGCCCGGCAGGGGGCGACTATGGCTACACCTTC. Encoded protein: CARSPAGGDYGYTF. The J gene is TRBJ1-2, the V gene TRBV5-3; 8 positions match TRBD1. Being an ORF, TRBV5-3 has a function that is uncertain. The J segment lost 3 bases and the V segment lost 4 bases, leaving 5 bases of the junction unmatched. CDR3 length equals 14 residues.

This clone was counted once. This chain connects TRBV30 to TRBJ1-6; 7 nucleotides agree with TRBD1. This CDR3 has 14 residues. J gave up 5 bases and V 3 bases, and 4 bases lay outside the gene matches. Per the germline V gene, CDR1 is GTSNPN and CDR2 is SVGIG (reference sequence). CDR3 nucleotide sequence: TGTGCCTGGAGCAAGGGACAGAATAATTCACCCCTCCACTTT. Encoded protein: CAWSKGQNNSPLHF.

In this sample, this clone turned up a few times. The genes are TRBV5-6 and TRBJ2-6; D might be TRBD1 (6 bases). V gave up 1 base and J gave up 0 bases, with 14 bases separating them. The CDR3 has 18 amino acids. Germline V gene lookup returns CDR1 SGHDT and CDR2 YYEEEE. Written as DNA, the CDR3 is TGTGCCAGCAGCTTGCGTCGGGACACCTACTCTGGGGCCAACGTCCTGACTTTC. Its protein product is CASSLRRDTYSGANVLTF.